A single sample is the source of the 5 T cell receptor beta chains below, sequenced in a study of blood T cell repertoires in COVID-19. Using immunoSEQ multiplex PCR, the repertoire was profiled, and TCRdb retains in-frame clones only, with some absent. This sample has under 250,000 clones, with 83% found just once. Sequenced input: peripheral blood. Receptors originate from a woman in her thirties or forties with active or convalescent COVID-19.

This clone showed up just a few times. The chain carries TRBV13 and TRBJ1-2; TRBD1 matches at 11 bases. Germline CDR1 and CDR2: PRHDT and FYEKMQ (reference sequence). Trimming at V came to 5 bases and at J to 6 bases, leaving 11 bases not matched to a gene. This CDR3 contains 16 residues. The CDR3 DNA is TGTGCCAGCAGCCGTCTGGACAGGGGGCCGACTAATGGCTACACCTTC. This gives the protein CASSRLDRGPTNGYTF.

The chain is built from TRBV19 and TRBJ2-7; 7 bases align to TRBD2. V trimming: 3 bases; J trimming: 0 bases; junction bases outside the gene matches: 5. The CDR3 consists of 15 residues. Germline V gene data show CDR1 as LNHDA and CDR2 as SQIVND (reference sequence). The CDR3 DNA follows: TGTGCCAGTAGTATTCAGCGGGGCAGCTCCTACGAGCAGTACTTC. Residues: CASSIQRGSSYEQYF.

The chain recombines TRBV6-4 with TRBJ2-7; TRBD2 matches at 9 bases. The CDR3 extends over 15 amino acids. With 2 bases clipped from V and 4 bases from J, the junction kept 6 bases outside the gene matches. Germline V gene sequence: CDR1 MRHNA, CDR2 SNTAGT. The DNA of the CDR3 is TGTGCCAGCAGTGACCGGGCGGGGGGGAGGTACGAGCAGTACTTC. It yields the protein CASSDRAGGRYEQYF.

The J gene is TRBJ1-2, the V gene TRBV29-1; possible D gene TRBD1, 6 bases. Trimming stripped 3 bases from V and 10 bases from J, with 18 bases between. The CDR3 runs 13 residues. Germline V gene sequence: CDR1 SQVTM, CDR2 ANQGSEA. CDR3 in amino acids: CSVDIEQGNFYTF. Here the CDR3 DNA reads TGCAGCGTTGATATTGAGCAGGGGAACTTCTACACCTTC.

V and J are TRBV6-5 and TRBJ1-5; 7 positions match TRBD1. Trimming took 7 bases from V and 3 from J; bases not matched to a gene: 9. The V gene's germline CDR1 is MNHEY and CDR2 SVGAGI. The CDR3 covers 15 residues. CDR3 DNA sequence: TGTGCCAGCATTTCCAGACAGGGTGCCAATCAGCCCCAGCATTTT. Protein product: CASISRQGANQPQHF.